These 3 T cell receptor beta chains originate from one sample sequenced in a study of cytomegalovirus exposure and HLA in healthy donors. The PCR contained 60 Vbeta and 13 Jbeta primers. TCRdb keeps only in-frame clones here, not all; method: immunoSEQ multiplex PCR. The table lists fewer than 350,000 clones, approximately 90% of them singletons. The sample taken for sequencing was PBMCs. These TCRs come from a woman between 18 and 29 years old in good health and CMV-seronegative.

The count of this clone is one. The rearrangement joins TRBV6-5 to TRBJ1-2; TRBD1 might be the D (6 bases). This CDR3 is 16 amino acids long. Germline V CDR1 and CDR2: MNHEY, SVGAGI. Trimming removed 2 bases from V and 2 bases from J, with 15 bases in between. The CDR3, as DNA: TGTGCCAGCAGTTACGAAATTGCAGGGGAAAACTATGGCTACACCTTC. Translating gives CASSYEIAGENYGYTF.

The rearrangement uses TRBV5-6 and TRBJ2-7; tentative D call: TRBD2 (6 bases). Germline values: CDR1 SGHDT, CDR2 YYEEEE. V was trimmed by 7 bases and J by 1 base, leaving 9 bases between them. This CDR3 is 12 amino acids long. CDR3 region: CASGAGSYEQYF. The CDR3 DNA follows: TGTGCCAGCGGGGCGGGGTCCTACGAGCAGTACTTC.

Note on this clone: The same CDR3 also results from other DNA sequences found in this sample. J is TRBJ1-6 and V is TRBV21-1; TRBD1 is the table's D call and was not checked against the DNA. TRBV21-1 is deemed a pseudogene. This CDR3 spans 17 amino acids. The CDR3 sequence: CATTRLMTGSYNSPLHF. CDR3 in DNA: TGTGCCACCACTAGGCTAATGACAGGCTCCTATAATTCCCCCCTCCACTTT.